This T cell receptor (beta chain) was identified in a study of vaccination effects on CD4 cells after COVID-19. After expansion with viral peptide pools in the ViraFEST assay, antigen-specific CD4+ T cells were sequenced. The culture ran for about 11 days, and then CD4+ T cells were isolated. Vaccinees lacked prior SARS-CoV-2 infection and tested negative for nucleocapsid antibodies. The authors replaced half the medium with IL-2 medium on days 3 and 7. About this clone itself: Its antigen is undetermined.

This CDR3 region has 14 residues. V lost 0 bases, J lost 7 bases, and 10 bases lay in between. The V gene's germline CDR1 is SGHRS and CDR2 YFSETQ. Using immunoSEQ multiplex PCR, the repertoire was profiled, and TCRdb retains in-frame clones only, with some absent. Altogether tens of thousands of clones are present, about four fifths being singletons, with the ten largest covering 2.5% to 3%. The sequencing here drew on CD4+ T cells from PBMCs cultured with HCoV-NL63 spike peptides, taken before COVID-19 vaccination. The sequence came from a human donor who received a COVID-19 vaccine. The genes are TRBV5-1 and TRBJ2-2, with D uncertain. The CDR3: CASSLAPGIGELFF. CDR3 bases: TGCGCCAGCAGCTTGGCTCCAGGTATCGGGGAGCTGTTTTTT.